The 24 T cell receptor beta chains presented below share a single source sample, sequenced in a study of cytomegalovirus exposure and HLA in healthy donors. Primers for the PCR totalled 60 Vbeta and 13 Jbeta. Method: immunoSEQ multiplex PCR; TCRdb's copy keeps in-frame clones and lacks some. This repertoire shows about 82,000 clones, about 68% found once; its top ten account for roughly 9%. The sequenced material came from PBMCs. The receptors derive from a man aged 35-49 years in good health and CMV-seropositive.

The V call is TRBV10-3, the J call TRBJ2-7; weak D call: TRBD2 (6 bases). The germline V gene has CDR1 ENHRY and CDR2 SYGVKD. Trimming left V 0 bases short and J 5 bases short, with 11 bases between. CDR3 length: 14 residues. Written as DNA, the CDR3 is TGTGCCATCAGTGAGTCGGGGGGAAGGGACGAGCAGTACTTC. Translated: CAISESGGRDEQYF.

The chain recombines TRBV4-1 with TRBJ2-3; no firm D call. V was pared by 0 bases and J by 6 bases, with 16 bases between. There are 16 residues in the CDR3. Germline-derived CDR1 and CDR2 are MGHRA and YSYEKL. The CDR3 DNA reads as TGCGCCAGCAGCCAAGATCCAACTACCTTGTTGGATACGCAGTATTTT. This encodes CASSQDPTTLLDTQYF.

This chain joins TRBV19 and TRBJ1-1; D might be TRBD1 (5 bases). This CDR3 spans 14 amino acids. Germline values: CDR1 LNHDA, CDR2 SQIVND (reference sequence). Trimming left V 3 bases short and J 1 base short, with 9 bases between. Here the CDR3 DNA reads TGTGCCAGTAGTATTTGGGGGGGGAACACTGAAGCTTTCTTT. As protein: CASSIWGGNTEAFF.

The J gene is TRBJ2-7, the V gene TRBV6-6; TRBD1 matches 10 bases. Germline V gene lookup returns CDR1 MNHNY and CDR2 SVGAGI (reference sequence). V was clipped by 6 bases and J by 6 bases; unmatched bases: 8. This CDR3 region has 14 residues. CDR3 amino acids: CASRSGTGVGEQYF. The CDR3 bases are TGTGCCAGCAGATCCGGGACAGGGGTTGGCGAGCAGTACTTC.

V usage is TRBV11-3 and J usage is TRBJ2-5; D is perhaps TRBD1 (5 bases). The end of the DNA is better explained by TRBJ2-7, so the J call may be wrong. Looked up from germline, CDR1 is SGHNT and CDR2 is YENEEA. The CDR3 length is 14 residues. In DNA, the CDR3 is TGTGCCAGCAGCCAAACGACAGACTCCTACGAGCAGTACTTC. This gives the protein CASSQTTDSYEQYF.

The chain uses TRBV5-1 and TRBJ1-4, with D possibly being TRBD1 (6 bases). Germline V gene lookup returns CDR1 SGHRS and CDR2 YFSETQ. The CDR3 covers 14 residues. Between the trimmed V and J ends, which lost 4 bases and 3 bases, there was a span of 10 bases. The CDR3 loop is CASSKTGSNEKLFF. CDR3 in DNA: TGCGCCAGCAGCAAGACAGGCTCTAATGAAAAACTGTTTTTT.

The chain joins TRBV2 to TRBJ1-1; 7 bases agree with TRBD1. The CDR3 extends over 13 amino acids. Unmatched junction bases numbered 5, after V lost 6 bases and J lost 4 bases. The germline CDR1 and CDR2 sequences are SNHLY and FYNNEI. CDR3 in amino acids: CASRTGWGTEAFF. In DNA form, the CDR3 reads TGTGCCAGCAGGACAGGGTGGGGCACTGAAGCTTTCTTT.

The CDR3 here is CASSLLAGGPEQYF. The DNA for the CDR3 is TGTGCCAGCAGCTTGCTAGCGGGAGGCCCCGAGCAGTACTTC. The chain is built from TRBV5-4 and TRBJ2-7, with 11 nucleotides matching TRBD2. With 1 base clipped from V and 6 bases from J, the junction kept 3 bases outside the gene matches. Germline lookup yields CDR1 SGHNT and CDR2 YYREEE (reference sequence). The CDR3 spans 14 residues.

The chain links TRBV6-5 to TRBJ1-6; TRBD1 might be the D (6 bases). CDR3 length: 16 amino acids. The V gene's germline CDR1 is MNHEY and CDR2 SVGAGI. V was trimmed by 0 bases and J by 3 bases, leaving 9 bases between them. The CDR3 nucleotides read TGTGCCAGCAGTTACTCGCAGGACAGCTATAATTCACCCCTCCACTTT. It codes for CASSYSQDSYNSPLHF.

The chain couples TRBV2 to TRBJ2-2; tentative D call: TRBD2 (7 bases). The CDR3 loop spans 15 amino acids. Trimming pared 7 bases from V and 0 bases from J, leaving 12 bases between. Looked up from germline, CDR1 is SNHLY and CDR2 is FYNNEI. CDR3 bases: TGTGCCAGCATAGGGGGGGTGGCGAACACCGGGGAGCTGTTTTTT. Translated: CASIGGVANTGELFF.

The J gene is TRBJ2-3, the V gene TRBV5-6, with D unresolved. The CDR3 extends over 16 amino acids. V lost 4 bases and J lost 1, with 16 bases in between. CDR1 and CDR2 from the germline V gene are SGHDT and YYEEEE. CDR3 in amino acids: CASSATRGPGTDTQYF. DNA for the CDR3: TGTGCCAGCAGCGCGACCAGAGGCCCCGGCACAGATACGCAGTATTTT. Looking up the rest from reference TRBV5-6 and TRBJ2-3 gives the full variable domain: DAGVTQSPTHLIKTRGQQVTLRCSPKSGHDTVSWYQQALGQGPQFIFQYYEEEERQRGNFPDRFSGHQFPNYSSELNVNALLLGDSALYLCASSATRGPGTDTQYFGPGTRLTVL.

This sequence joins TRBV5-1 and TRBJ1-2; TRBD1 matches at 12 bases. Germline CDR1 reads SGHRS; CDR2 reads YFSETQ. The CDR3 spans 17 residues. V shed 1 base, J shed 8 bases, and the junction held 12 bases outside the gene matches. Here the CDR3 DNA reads TGCGCCAGCAGCTTGCGGGGACAGGGGGCCTCTCGGGGAGGCTACACCTTC. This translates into CASSLRGQGASRGGYTF.

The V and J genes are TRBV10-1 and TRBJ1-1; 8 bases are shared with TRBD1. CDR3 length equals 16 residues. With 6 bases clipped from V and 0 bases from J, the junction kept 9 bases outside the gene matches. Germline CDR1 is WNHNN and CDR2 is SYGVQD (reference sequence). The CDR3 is CASSVRDRLMNTEAFF. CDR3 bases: TGCGCCAGCAGCGTAAGGGACAGGTTGATGAACACTGAAGCTTTCTTT.

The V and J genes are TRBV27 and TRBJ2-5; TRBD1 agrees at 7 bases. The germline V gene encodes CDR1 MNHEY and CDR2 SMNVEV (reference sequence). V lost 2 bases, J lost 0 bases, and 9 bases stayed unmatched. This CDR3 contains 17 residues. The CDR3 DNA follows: TGTGCCAGCAGTTTAATCGGCAGGGGGTCATACCAAGAGACCCAGTACTTC. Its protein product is CASSLIGRGSYQETQYF.

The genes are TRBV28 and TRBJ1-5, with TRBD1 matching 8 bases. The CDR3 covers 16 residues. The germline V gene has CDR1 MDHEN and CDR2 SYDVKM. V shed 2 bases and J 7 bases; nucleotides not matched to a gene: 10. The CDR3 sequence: CASSLEQGARVQPQHF. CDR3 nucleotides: TGTGCCAGCAGTTTAGAGCAGGGGGCGCGAGTCCAGCCCCAGCATTTT.

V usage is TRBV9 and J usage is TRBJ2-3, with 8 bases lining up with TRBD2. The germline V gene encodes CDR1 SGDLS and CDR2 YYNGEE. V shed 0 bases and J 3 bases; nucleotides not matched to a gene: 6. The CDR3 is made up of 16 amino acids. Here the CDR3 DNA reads TGTGCCAGCAGCGTAGGAGGGGAGCGGGGGACAGATACGCAGTATTTT. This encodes CASSVGGERGTDTQYF.

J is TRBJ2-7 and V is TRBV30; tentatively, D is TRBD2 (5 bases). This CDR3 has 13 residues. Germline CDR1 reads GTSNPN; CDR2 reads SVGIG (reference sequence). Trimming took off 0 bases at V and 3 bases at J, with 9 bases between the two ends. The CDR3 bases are TGTGCCTGGAGTGTAACGGGGATCTACGAGCAGTACTTC. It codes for CAWSVTGIYEQYF.

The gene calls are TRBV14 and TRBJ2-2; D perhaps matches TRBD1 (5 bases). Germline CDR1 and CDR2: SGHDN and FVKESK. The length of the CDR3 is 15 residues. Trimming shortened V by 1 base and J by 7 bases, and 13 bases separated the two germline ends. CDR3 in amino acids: CASSQVSGAIGELFF. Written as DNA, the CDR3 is TGTGCCAGCAGCCAAGTTTCTGGGGCCATCGGGGAGCTGTTTTTT.

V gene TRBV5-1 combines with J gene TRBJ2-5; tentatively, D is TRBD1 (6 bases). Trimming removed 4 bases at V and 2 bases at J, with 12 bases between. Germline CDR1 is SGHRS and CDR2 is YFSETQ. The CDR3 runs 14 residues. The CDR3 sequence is CASSLLQGQETQYF. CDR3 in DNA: TGCGCCAGCAGCCTATTACAGGGTCAAGAGACCCAGTACTTC.

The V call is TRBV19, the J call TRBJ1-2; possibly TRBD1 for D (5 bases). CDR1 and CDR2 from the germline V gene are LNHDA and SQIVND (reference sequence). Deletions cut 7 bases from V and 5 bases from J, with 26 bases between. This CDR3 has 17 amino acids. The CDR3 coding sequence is TGTGCCAGTACCCCTTGGGGAGGAGAGGGCTCAGGGTATGGCTACACCTTC. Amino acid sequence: CASTPWGGEGSGYGYTF.

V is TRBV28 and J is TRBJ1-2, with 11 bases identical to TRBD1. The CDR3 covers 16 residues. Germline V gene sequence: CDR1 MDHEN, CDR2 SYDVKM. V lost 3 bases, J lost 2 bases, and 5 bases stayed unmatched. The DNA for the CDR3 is TGTGCCAGCAGTTTTACCCGGACAGGGGGCAACTATGGCTACACCTTC. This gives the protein CASSFTRTGGNYGYTF.

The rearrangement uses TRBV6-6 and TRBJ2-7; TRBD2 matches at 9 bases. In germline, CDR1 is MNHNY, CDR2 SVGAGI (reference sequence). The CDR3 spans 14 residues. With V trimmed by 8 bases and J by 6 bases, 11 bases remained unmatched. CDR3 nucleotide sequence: TGTGCCAGCCTGGCAGCGGGGGGACGATCCGAGCAGTACTTC. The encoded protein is CASLAAGGRSEQYF.

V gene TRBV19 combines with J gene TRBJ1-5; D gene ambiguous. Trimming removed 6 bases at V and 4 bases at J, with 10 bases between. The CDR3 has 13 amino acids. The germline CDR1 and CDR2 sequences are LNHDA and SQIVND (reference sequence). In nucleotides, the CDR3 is TGTGCCAGTAGAAGGACTCTGAATCAGCCCCAGCATTTT. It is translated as CASRRTLNQPQHF.

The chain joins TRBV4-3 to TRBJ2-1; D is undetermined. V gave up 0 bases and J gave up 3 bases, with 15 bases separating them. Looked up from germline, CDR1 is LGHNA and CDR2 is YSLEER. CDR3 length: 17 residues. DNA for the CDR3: TGCGCCAGCAGCCAAGATGCAGGTAATCGCGACTACAATGAGCAGTTCTTC. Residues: CASSQDAGNRDYNEQFF.